One sample yielded the 25 T cell receptor beta chains listed below, sequenced in a study of CD8 T cells in Susac syndrome (dated by TCRdb to about 2019). The library was produced with the immunoSEQ multiplex PCR assay. RNA was extracted using the RNeasy kit, and about 0.45 to 1 microgram was reverse transcribed with random hexamers. The raw public reads went through TCRdb reprocessing: fastp at Q25, MiXCR clone calling, in-frame beta chains kept. Rows matching on CDR3 protein sequence are summarized as one entry with the most common DNA and genes. In all, the sample holds just over 150,000 distinct CDR3 sequences, and about 94% of those were seen once. About 0.19% of the sample goes to the ten largest clones. The sample taken for sequencing was CD8+ T cells from PBMCs. These receptors were taken from a human donor with multiple sclerosis.

This clonotype has just one count. This chain connects TRBV3-1 to TRBJ2-7; 8 nucleotides agree with TRBD2. V trimming: 4 bases; J trimming: 6 bases; junction bases outside the gene matches: 8. Per germline, CDR1 LGHDT and CDR2 YNNKEL (reference sequence). CDR3 length: 14 residues. CDR3 loop: CASSPSGTSGEQYF. CDR3 sequence (DNA): TGTGCCAGCAGCCCATCCGGGACTAGTGGCGAGCAGTACTTC.

The chain joins TRBV12-3 or TRBV12-4 to TRBJ1-2; unclear D gene. The CDR3 has 14 amino acids. Trimming cost V 6 bases and J 4 bases, with 15 bases left between them. The CDR3 spells CASSPALASYGYTF. The CDR3, as DNA: TGTGCCAGCAGCCCGGCCCTAGCGTCCTATGGCTACACCTTC.

The V gene is TRBV3-1, the J gene TRBJ2-5; D uncertain. The CDR3 spans 15 residues. The germline CDR1 and CDR2 sequences are LGHDT and YNNKEL (reference sequence). The germline V and J ends were trimmed by 3 bases and 1 base, with 12 bases remaining between them. The CDR3 spells CASSQSLWVQETQYF. Here the CDR3 DNA reads TGTGCCAGCAGCCAGTCTTTGTGGGTCCAAGAGACCCAGTACTTC.

This chain joins TRBV20-1 and TRBJ2-7, with 7 bases lining up with TRBD2. CDR3 length: 15 residues. Trimming removed 1 base from V and 1 base from J; junction bases left unmatched: 7. Germline loops: CDR1 DFQATT, CDR2 SNEGSKA (reference sequence). CDR3 DNA: TGCAGTGCTAGAGGGGCCGGGACTACTTCCTACGAGCAGTACTTC. It yields the protein CSARGAGTTSYEQYF.

This rearrangement joins TRBV4-3 to TRBJ2-1; no clear D gene. The V end lost 3 bases, the J end lost 8 bases, and 11 bases lay between the germline ends. The CDR3 runs to 13 residues. The germline V gene encodes CDR1 LGHNA and CDR2 YSLEER. The CDR3 reads CASSHLESYEQFF. The DNA of the CDR3 is TGCGCCAGCAGCCACCTGGAGTCGTATGAGCAGTTCTTC.

The chain uses TRBV20-1 and TRBJ1-1; possible D gene TRBD1, 6 bases. CDR1 is DFQATT, CDR2 SNEGSKA, per germline (reference sequence). Trimming cost V 5 bases and J 6 bases, with 16 bases left between them. This CDR3 spans 13 amino acids. In nucleotides, the CDR3 is TGCAGTGCTTTACAGGGTGAGGTTCCTGAAGCTTTCTTT. This sequence encodes CSALQGEVPEAFF.

Only one count was recorded for this clonotype. The chain is built from TRBV12-5 and TRBJ2-7; unclear D gene. The germline V and J ends were trimmed by 1 base and 4 bases, with 8 bases remaining between them. CDR1 LGHNT and CDR2 FRNRAP come from the germline V gene. The CDR3 spans 13 residues. The CDR3 DNA sequence: TGTGCTAGTGGTTTGGCACCCGGTTACGAGCAGTACTTC. It codes for CASGLAPGYEQYF.

The V and J genes are TRBV7-9 and TRBJ1-5; D unresolved. Germline lookup yields CDR1 SEHNR and CDR2 FQNEAQ (reference sequence). Trimming removed 7 bases at V and 4 bases at J, with 14 bases between. This CDR3 region has 14 residues. The CDR3 loop is CASTSLSGNQPQHF. The CDR3, as DNA: TGTGCCAGCACCTCACTCTCGGGTAATCAGCCCCAGCATTTT.

The genes are TRBV27 and TRBJ1-2; D is uncertain. The CDR3 is 13 residues long. With 6 bases removed from V and 2 bases from J, the gap between germline ends came to 10 bases. The germline gives CDR1 MNHEY, CDR2 SMNVEV (reference sequence). The CDR3 region is CASSQRGNYGYTF. The CDR3 DNA is TGTGCCAGCAGCCAGAGAGGGAACTATGGCTACACCTTC.

The J gene is TRBJ2-5, the V gene TRBV7-9, with 7 bases aligning to TRBD2. Trimming removed 11 bases from V and 3 bases from J; junction bases left unmatched: 12. There are 14 residues in the CDR3. CDR1 SEHNR and CDR2 FQNEAQ come from the germline V gene (reference sequence). CDR3 in DNA: TGTGCCGGCCAGAGGGCCAGCGGGGAAGAGACCCAGTACTTC. It codes for CAGQRASGEETQYF.

The genes are TRBV20-1 and TRBJ2-6; TRBD1 agrees at 12 bases. CDR1 is DFQATT, CDR2 SNEGSKA, per germline (reference sequence). CDR3 length equals 20 residues. The V and J ends lost 2 bases and 3 bases, in that order; junction bases with no gene match: 14. DNA of the CDR3: TGCAGTGCTAGACACAACCCCGGGACAGGGGGCCGGAGTGGGGCCAACGTCCTGACTTTC. Amino acids: CSARHNPGTGGRSGANVLTF.

This sequence joins TRBV30 and TRBJ1-1; no clear D gene. Germline CDR1 GTSNPN, CDR2 SVGIG (reference sequence). Trimming cost V 2 bases and J 0 bases, with 7 bases left between them. CDR3 size: 13 residues. This CDR3 is CAWSQGMNTEAFF. The CDR3 nucleotides are TGTGCCTGGAGTCAAGGGATGAACACTGAAGCTTTCTTT. Variable domain in full (rest from reference TRBV30 and TRBJ1-1): SQTIHQWPATLVQPVGSPLSLECTVEGTSNPNLYWYRQAAGRGLQLLFYSVGIGQISSEVPQNLSASRPQDRQFILSSKKLLLSDSGFYLCAWSQGMNTEAFFGQGTRLTVV.

The chain joins TRBV28 to TRBJ1-5; D perhaps matches TRBD1 (5 bases). The CDR3 length is 16 residues. V was trimmed by 5 bases and J by 5 bases, leaving 19 bases between them. From germline, CDR1 is MDHEN and CDR2 SYDVKM. The CDR3 DNA follows: TGTGCCAGCAGTCAAATCGGACACCGGCGGGATCAGCCCCAGCATTTT. Translation gives CASSQIGHRRDQPQHF.

This clonotype has a handful of counts. The rearrangement links TRBV12-3 or TRBV12-4 to TRBJ1-1; D gene unclear. The CDR3 has 14 amino acids. Trimming took off 5 bases at V and 0 bases at J, with 10 bases between the two ends. CDR3 DNA: TGTGCCAGCAGTCCCCGGACGGTGAACACTGAAGCTTTCTTT. This translates into CASSPRTVNTEAFF.

CDR3 DNA sequence: TGCAGTGCTAGAGGAGGTGGGGCTGGCACTGAAGCTTTCTTT. Amino acids: CSARGGGAGTEAFF. The rearrangement links TRBV20-1 to TRBJ1-1, with D maybe TRBD1 (5 bases). Deletions cut 1 base from V and 4 bases from J, with 13 bases between. The length of the CDR3 is 14 residues. CDR1 and CDR2 (germline): DFQATT, SNEGSKA (reference sequence).

This clonotype has a single count. The V gene is TRBV9, the J gene TRBJ1-2; 7 bases fit TRBD1. V was pared by 2 bases and J by 4 bases, with 8 bases of the junction left unmatched. The germline CDR1 and CDR2 sequences are SGDLS and YYNGEE. The CDR3 extends over 15 amino acids. The CDR3 nucleotides read TGTGCCAGCAGCGTGGGACCAGGGGGTGGCTATGGCTACACCTTC. Translated, it gives CASSVGPGGGYGYTF.

V usage is TRBV5-6 and J usage is TRBJ1-1; D ambiguous. Looked up from germline, CDR1 is SGHDT and CDR2 is YYEEEE. V shed 0 bases and J shed 3 bases, with 3 bases lying between them. The CDR3 runs 12 residues. The CDR3 DNA is TGTGCCAGCAGCTTGGGTGACACTGAAGCTTTCTTT. It codes for CASSLGDTEAFF. The variable domain in full, with the rest retrieved from reference TRBV5-6 and TRBJ1-1, is DAGVTQSPTHLIKTRGQQVTLRCSPKSGHDTVSWYQQALGQGPQFIFQYYEEEERQRGNFPDRFSGHQFPNYSSELNVNALLLGDSALYLCASSLGDTEAFFGQGTRLTVV.

The chain couples TRBV10-3 to TRBJ1-4, with a possible D match to TRBD1 (5 bases). This CDR3 is 13 amino acids long. CDR1 is ENHRY and CDR2 is SYGVKD in the germline V gene. V dropped 10 bases and J dropped 4 bases, with 13 bases sitting between them. The DNA of the CDR3 is TGTGCCACTCTTGGGGCAGATAATGAAAAACTGTTTTTT. It specifies CATLGADNEKLFF.

The chain employs TRBV7-9 and TRBJ1-1; no definite D call. This CDR3 is built from 12 residues. The germline gives CDR1 SEHNR, CDR2 FQNEAQ (reference sequence). V lost 0 bases and J lost 8, with 7 bases in between. In DNA form, the CDR3 reads TGTGCCAGCAGCTTAGCGGTGACGGAAGCTTTCTTT. Translation gives CASSLAVTEAFF. Supplemented by reference TRBV7-9 and TRBJ1-1, the full variable domain reads DTGVSQNPRHKITKRGQNVTFRCDPISEHNRLYWYRQTLGQGPEFLTYFQNEAQLEKSRLLSDRFSAERPKGSFSTLEIQRTEQGDSAMYLCASSLAVTEAFFGQGTRLTVV.

The rearrangement links TRBV29-1 to TRBJ1-2; 7 bases line up with TRBD1. V shed 8 bases, J shed 7 bases, and the junction held 13 bases outside the gene matches. Germline loops: CDR1 SQVTM, CDR2 ANQGSEA. This CDR3 spans 13 amino acids. CDR3 sequence reads: CSSSPRDRLGYTF. The DNA for the CDR3 is TGCAGCTCATCCCCCCGGGACAGACTTGGCTACACCTTC.

This chain's CDR3 is CAWSVGTAGTPYGYTF. In DNA, the CDR3 is TGTGCCTGGAGTGTTGGGACGGCCGGGACCCCATATGGCTACACCTTC. The chain links TRBV30 to TRBJ1-2; tentatively, D is TRBD1 (5 bases). CDR3 length equals 16 residues. CDR1 is GTSNPN and CDR2 is SVGIG in the germline V gene (reference sequence). V shed 0 bases and J shed 5 bases, with 19 bases lying between them. The full variable domain, with the rest looked up from reference TRBV30 and TRBJ1-2, is SQTIHQWPATLVQPVGSPLSLECTVEGTSNPNLYWYRQAAGRGLQLLFYSVGIGQISSEVPQNLSASRPQDRQFILSSKKLLLSDSGFYLCAWSVGTAGTPYGYTFGSGTRLTVV.

This chain joins TRBV6-6 and TRBJ2-3; 9 bases align to TRBD1. This CDR3 contains 15 residues. From germline, CDR1 is MNHNY and CDR2 SVGAGI (reference sequence). Trimming removed 4 bases from V and 6 bases from J; junction bases left unmatched: 8. This CDR3 reads CASSSTGGSGDTQYF. CDR3 coding DNA: TGTGCCAGCAGTTCGACAGGGGGGTCCGGTGATACGCAGTATTTT.

J is TRBJ2-7 and V is TRBV7-9; D is undetermined. Trimming cost V 5 bases and J 2 bases, with 13 bases left between them. Germline CDR1 reads SEHNR; CDR2 reads FQNEAQ (reference sequence). The CDR3 is 14 residues long. CDR3 amino acids: CASSPPEATYEQYF. In nucleotides, the CDR3 is TGTGCCAGCAGCCCCCCTGAAGCTACCTACGAGCAGTACTTC. Full variable domain (remainder filled in from reference TRBV7-9 and TRBJ2-7): DTGVSQNPRHKITKRGQNVTFRCDPISEHNRLYWYRQTLGQGPEFLTYFQNEAQLEKSRLLSDRFSAERPKGSFSTLEIQRTEQGDSAMYLCASSPPEATYEQYFGPGTRLTVT.

The chain joins TRBV3-1 to TRBJ1-2; TRBD1 matches 7 bases. This CDR3 has 14 residues. The germline CDR1 and CDR2 sequences are LGHDT and YNNKEL (reference sequence). V shed 4 bases, J shed 7 bases, and the junction held 9 bases outside the gene matches. CDR3 sequence: CASSPRQGGGGYTF. In DNA form, the CDR3 reads TGTGCCAGCAGCCCGCGACAGGGCGGAGGTGGCTACACCTTC.

The chain employs TRBV5-6 and TRBJ1-5, with D perhaps matching TRBD1 (6 bases). Deletions cut 0 bases from V and 1 base from J, with 20 bases between. The CDR3 totals 19 residues. Germline V gives CDR1 SGHDT, CDR2 YYEEEE. The CDR3 bases are TGTGCCAGCAGCTTGGGAGGTCAGGGGAGCCCGTCCAGCAATCAGCCCCAGCATTTT. Protein product: CASSLGGQGSPSSNQPQHF.